This T cell receptor beta chain emerged from a study of T cells in Graves' hyperthyroidism and ophthalmopathy. Study-wide results and caveats: The blood repertoire included most of the expanded thyroid clonotypes above 0.001.

Diagnostic assessment was based on clinical symptoms, serum thyroxine and TRAb, thyroid ultrasound and orbital computed tomography. This clonotype was seen many times. The antigen is not known. Amplified TCR beta CDR3 regions came from RNA transcripts. The primer set for the first-round RT-PCR of the TCR CDR3 was HTBI. TCRdb recomputed calls from the multiplex PCR reads with MiXCR, one row per CDR3 protein. The table records some 600,000 distinct CDR3 sequences, approximately 14% of them present only once. This TCR was sampled from a woman aged 25 to 39 with Graves' hyperthyroidism that later progressed to Graves' ophthalmopathy. The source material was blood.

CDR3 bases: TGTGCTAGTGGCTGGGGGGGGGACAGCTCGAACACCGGGGAGCTGTTTTTT. Translation: CASGWGGDSSNTGELFF. This chain connects TRBV12-5 to TRBJ2-2; tentatively, D is TRBD1 or TRBD2 (7 bases each). The CDR3 totals 17 residues. V was pared by 6 bases and J by 0 bases, with 17 bases between. Germline V gene lookup returns CDR1 LGHNT and CDR2 FRNRAP.